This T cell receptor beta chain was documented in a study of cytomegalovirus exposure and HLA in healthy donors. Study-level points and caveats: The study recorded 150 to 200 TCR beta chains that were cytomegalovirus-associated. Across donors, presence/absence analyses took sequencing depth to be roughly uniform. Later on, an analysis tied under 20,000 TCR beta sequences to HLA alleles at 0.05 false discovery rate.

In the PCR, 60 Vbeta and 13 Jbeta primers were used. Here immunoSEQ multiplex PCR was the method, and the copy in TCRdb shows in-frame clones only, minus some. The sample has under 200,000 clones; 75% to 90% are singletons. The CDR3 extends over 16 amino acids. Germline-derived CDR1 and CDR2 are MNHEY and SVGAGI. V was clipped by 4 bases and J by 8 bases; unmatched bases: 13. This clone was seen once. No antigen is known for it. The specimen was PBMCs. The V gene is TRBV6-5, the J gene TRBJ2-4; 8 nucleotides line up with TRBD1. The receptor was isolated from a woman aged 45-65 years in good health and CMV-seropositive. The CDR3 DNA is TGTGCCAGCAGTTTCGGGGCAGGGGGCGCGCGAGACATTCAGTACTTC. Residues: CASSFGAGGARDIQYF.